The 2 T cell receptor beta chains below were found in one sample sequenced in a study of blood T cell repertoires in COVID-19. The repertoire was sequenced with immunoSEQ multiplex PCR; TCRdb's copy has only in-frame clones and lacks some. The table records about 160,000 clones, about 80% of them present only once. The sequenced sample was PBMCs or T cells enriched from blood (not recorded which). Receptor source: a woman aged 55-75 years who had recovered from COVID-19.

The chain carries TRBV12-3 or TRBV12-4 and TRBJ2-1; D possibly corresponds to TRBD1 (6 bases). This CDR3 contains 13 residues. The germline V and J ends were trimmed by 5 bases and 7 bases, with 12 bases remaining between them. CDR3 sequence reads: CASSPKQGNEQFF. DNA of the CDR3: TGTGCCAGCAGTCCGAAACAGGGTAATGAGCAGTTCTTC.

This chain uses TRBV6-5 with TRBJ2-7; a possible D gene is TRBD1 (5 bases). Trimming stripped 1 base from V and 1 base from J, with 11 bases between. The CDR3 contains 15 residues. Germline assignment: CDR1 MNHEY and CDR2 SVGAGI. The CDR3 spells CASSYLPGQSYEQYF. Written as DNA, the CDR3 is TGTGCCAGCAGTTACTTGCCAGGGCAATCCTACGAGCAGTACTTC.